Sequencing of this TCR beta chain was carried out in a study of T-cell reconstitution after alpha-beta-depleted transplantation in children. The germline V gene encodes CDR1 DFQATT and CDR2 SNEGSKA (reference sequence). V dropped 3 bases and J dropped 2; count of bases not matched to a gene: 8. This CDR3 has 15 amino acids. It was with unique molecular identifiers that the TCRbeta library was prepared. MiXCR was run by TCRdb on the PCR reads, yielding one entry per CDR3 protein. The sample yields hundreds of thousands of distinct CDR3 sequences, roughly 15% seen once. This clonotype showed up many times.

Specimen: PBMCs from the stem cell graft donor, collected from the stem cell graft. The sequence derives from a human donor who donated a stem cell graft to a child with acute myeloid leukemia. This chain joins TRBV20-1 and TRBJ2-5; 8 bases are a match to TRBD2. In DNA form, the CDR3 reads TGCAGTGCTAGGGCTCGCGGCGGGGGGCAAGAGACCCAGTACTTC. Protein: CSARARGGGQETQYF.